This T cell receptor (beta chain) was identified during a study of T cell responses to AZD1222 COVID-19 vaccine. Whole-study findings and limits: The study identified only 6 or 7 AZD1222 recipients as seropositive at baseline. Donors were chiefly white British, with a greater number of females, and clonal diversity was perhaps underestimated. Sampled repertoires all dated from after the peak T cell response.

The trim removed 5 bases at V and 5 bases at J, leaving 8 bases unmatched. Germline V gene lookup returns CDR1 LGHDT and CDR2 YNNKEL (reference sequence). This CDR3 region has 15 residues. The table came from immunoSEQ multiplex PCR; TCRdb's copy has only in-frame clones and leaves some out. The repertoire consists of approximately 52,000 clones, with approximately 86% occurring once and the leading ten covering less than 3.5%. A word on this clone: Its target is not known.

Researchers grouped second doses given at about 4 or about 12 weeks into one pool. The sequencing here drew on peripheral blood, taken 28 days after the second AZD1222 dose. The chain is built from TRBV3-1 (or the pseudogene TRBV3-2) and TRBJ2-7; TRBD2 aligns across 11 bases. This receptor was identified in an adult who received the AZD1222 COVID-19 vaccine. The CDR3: CASSILAGGRNEQYF. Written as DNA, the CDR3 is TGTGCCAGCAGCATTTTAGCGGGAGGGAGGAACGAGCAGTACTTC.